This TCR beta chain appears in the sequencing data of a study of beta chain features in type 1 diabetes. Trimming stripped 5 bases from V and 3 bases from J, with 14 bases between. CDR3 length: 14 residues. The germline V gene encodes CDR1 MNHEY and CDR2 SVGAGI. Expressed TCRB transcripts were sequenced, since all the RNA that had been isolated was reverse transcribed. Assay used: immunoSEQ multiplex PCR; TCRdb lists only in-frame clones, some missing. Among around 240,000 clones listed, over 8.5% were seen once. Sample: naive CD4+ T cells from blood. The receptor was isolated from a woman aged 18-29 years in good health. The V call is TRBV6-5, the J call TRBJ2-7; a possible D gene is TRBD1 (6 bases). CDR3: CASSPRGLYYEQYF. The CDR3 DNA reads as TGTGCCAGCAGTCCCAGGGGCCTATACTACGAGCAGTACTTC.